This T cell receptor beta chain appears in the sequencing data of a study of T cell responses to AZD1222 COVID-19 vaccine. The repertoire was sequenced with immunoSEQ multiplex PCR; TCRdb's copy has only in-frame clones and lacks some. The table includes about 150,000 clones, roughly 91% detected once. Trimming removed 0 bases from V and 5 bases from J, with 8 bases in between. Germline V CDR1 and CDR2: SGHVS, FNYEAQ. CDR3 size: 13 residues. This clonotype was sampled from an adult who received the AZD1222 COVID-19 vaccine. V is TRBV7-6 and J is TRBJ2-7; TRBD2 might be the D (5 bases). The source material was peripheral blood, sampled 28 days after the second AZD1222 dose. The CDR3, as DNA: TGTGCCAGCAGCTTAGCGATCGGGGACGAGCAGTACTTC. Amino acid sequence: CASSLAIGDEQYF.